This T cell receptor (beta chain) was obtained from a study of blood T cell repertoires in COVID-19. Study information: The analysed material was cDNA or gDNA that came from T cells, B-cell-depleted T cells, or PBMCs.

Germline V lookup: CDR1 MNHEY, CDR2 SVGAGI. The CDR3 is 15 amino acids. V shed 0 bases and J shed 7 bases, with 10 bases lying between them. Profiling relied on immunoSEQ multiplex PCR, and the TCRdb table lists in-frame clones only, not all of them. The sample gives tens of thousands of clones, roughly four fifths of which show up once; around 27% is in the top ten. The sequenced sample was peripheral blood. The sequence derives from a woman of 80 years or more with active or convalescent COVID-19. The J gene is TRBJ1-6, the V gene TRBV6-5; D is unresolved. The CDR3: CASSYSLGSNSPLHF. The CDR3 DNA is TGTGCCAGCAGTTACTCACTAGGGAGCAATTCACCCCTCCACTTT.